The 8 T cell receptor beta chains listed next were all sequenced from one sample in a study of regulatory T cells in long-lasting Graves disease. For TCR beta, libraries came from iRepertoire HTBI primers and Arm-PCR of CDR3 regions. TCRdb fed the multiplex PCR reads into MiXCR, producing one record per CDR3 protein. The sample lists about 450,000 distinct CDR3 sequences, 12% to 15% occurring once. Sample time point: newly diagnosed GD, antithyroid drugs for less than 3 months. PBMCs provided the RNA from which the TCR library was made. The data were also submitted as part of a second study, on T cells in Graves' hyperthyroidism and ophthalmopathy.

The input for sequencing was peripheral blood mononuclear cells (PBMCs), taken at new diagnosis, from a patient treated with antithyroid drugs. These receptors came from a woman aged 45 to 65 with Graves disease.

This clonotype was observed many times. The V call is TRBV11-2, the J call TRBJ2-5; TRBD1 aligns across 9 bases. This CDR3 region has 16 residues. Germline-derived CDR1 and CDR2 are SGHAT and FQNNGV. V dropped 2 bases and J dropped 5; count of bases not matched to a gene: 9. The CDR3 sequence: CASSLTGGVDGETQYF. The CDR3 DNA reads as TGTGCCAGCAGCTTAACAGGGGGCGTGGATGGGGAGACCCAGTACTTC.

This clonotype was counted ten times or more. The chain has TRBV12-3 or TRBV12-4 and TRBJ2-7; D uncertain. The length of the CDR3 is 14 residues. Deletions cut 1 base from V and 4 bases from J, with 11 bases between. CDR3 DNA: TGTGCCAGCAGTTTAGGGCTAGAAGGGTACGAGCAGTACTTC. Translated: CASSLGLEGYEQYF.

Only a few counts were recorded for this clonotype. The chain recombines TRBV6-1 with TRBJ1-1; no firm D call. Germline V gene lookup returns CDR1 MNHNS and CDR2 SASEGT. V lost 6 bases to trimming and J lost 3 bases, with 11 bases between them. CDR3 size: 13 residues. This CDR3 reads CASRRTPHTEAFF. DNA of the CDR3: TGTGCCAGCAGACGTACGCCCCACACTGAAGCTTTCTTT.

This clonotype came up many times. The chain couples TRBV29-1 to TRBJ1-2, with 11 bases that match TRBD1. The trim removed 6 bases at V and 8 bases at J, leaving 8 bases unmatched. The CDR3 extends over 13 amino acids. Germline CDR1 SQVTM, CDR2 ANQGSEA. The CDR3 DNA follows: TGCAGCGTCGGGACAGGGGGAAGCTACGGCTACACCTTC. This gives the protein CSVGTGGSYGYTF.

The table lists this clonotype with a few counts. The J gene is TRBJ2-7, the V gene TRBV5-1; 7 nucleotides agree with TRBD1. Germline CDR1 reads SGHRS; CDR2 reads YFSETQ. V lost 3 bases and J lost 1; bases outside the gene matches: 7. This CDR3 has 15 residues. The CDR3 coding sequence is TGCGCCAGCAGCTCCCGGGACAGTCCATCCTACGAGCAGTACTTC. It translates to CASSSRDSPSYEQYF.

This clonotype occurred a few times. This CDR3 is CASSYGNEKLFF. The CDR3 DNA reads as TGTGCCAGCAGCTACGGTAATGAAAAACTGTTTTTT. This chain connects TRBV3-1 to TRBJ1-4; D unresolved. V was shortened by 5 bases and J by 4 bases, with 5 bases between the two germline ends. There are 12 residues in the CDR3. The V gene's germline CDR1 is LGHDT and CDR2 YNNKEL (reference sequence).

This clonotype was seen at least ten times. The CDR3 region is CASSPRAQRGTDTQYF. Written as DNA, the CDR3 is TGTGCCAGCTCACCCCGGGCCCAACGGGGCACAGATACGCAGTATTTT. The chain has TRBV18 and TRBJ2-3; D remains unclear. V dropped 3 bases and J dropped 1 base, with 14 bases sitting between them. The CDR3 length is 16 residues. Germline-derived CDR1 and CDR2 are KGHSH and LQKENI.

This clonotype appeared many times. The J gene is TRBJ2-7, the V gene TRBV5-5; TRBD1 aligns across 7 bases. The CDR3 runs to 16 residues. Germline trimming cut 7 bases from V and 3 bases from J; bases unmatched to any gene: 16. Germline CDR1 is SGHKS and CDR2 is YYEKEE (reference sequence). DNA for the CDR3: TGTGCCAGCGAATGGGGACAGCCTCACCCCCGCTACGAGCAGTACTTC. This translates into CASEWGQPHPRYEQYF.